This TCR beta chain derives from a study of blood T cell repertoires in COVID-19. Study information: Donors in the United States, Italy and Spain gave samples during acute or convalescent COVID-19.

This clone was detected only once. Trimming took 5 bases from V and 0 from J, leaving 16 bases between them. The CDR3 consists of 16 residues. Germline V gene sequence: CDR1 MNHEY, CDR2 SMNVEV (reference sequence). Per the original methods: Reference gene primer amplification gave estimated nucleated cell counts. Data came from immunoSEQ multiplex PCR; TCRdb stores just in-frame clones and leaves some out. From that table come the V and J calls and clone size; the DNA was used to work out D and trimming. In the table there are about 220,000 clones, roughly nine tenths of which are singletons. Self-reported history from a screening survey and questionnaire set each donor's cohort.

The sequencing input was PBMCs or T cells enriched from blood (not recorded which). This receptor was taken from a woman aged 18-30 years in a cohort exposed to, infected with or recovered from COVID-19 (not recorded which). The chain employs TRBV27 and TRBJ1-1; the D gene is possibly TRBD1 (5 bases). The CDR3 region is CASSPGGGLMNTEAFF. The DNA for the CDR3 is TGTGCCAGCAGTCCCGGGGGGGGTCTAATGAACACTGAAGCTTTCTTT.